The 30 T cell receptor beta chains presented below share a single source sample, sequenced in a study of Graves' ophthalmopathy and Graves' hyperthyroidism. Amplification of the TCR beta CDR3 regions used RNA transcripts (as template). First-round RT-PCR relied on HTBI primers, and a second-round multiplex PCR came next. One entry per CDR3 protein, called by TCRdb with MiXCR from the multiplex PCR reads. Seen here are about 1.2 million distinct CDR3 sequences, 35% to 40% observed once, and the top ten hold more than 9.5%. Material: peripheral blood or thyroid tissue (not recorded which). These receptors were obtained from an adult man with Graves' hyperthyroidism.

Note on this clonotype: A read error may explain this, as a much larger clone is one base away. The V and J genes are TRBV10-3 and TRBJ2-7; no clear D. There are 16 residues in the CDR3. Per germline, CDR1 ENHRY and CDR2 SYGVKD. CDR3 coding DNA: TGTGTCATCAGTGACCCCGGGCGTCCCCGCTCCTACGAGCAGTACTTC. This sequence encodes CVISDPGRPRSYEQYF.

This clonotype was seen repeatedly, ten times or more. The chain carries TRBV20-1 and TRBJ1-4, with 9 nucleotides matching TRBD1. The CDR3 extends over 12 amino acids. Germline-derived CDR1 and CDR2 are DFQATT and SNEGSKA (reference sequence). The V and J ends lost 5 bases and 8 bases, in that order; junction bases with no gene match: 3. The DNA of the CDR3 is TGCAGTGCTGTAGACAGGGGGGAAAAACTGTTTTTT. Translation gives CSAVDRGEKLFF.

This clonotype was found a few times. The chain uses TRBV20-1 and TRBJ1-4, with D possibly matching TRBD1 (5 bases). From germline, CDR1 is DFQATT and CDR2 SNEGSKA (reference sequence). V was cut by 4 bases and J by 3 bases, with 12 bases left in between. The CDR3 sequence is 14 residues long. The CDR3 sequence is CSATAGVANEKLFF. CDR3 DNA: TGCAGTGCTACCGCGGGGGTGGCTAATGAAAAACTGTTTTTT.

As regards this clonotype: This may come from a read error, since a much larger clone is one base off. The CDR3 loop reads CVSSWWDINYGYTF. CDR3 DNA: TGTGTCAGCAGCTGGTGGGACATAAACTATGGCTACACCTTC. The J gene is TRBJ1-2, the V gene TRBV5-6, with D possibly being TRBD1 (6 bases). Germline V CDR1 and CDR2: SGHDT, YYEEEE. This CDR3 has 14 amino acids.

Points on this clonotype: A much larger clone is a single base away; this may be a read error. This chain joins TRBV7-9 and TRBJ2-5; D unclear. The germline V gene encodes CDR1 SEHNR and CDR2 FQNEAQ (reference sequence). Trimming stripped 5 bases from V and 5 bases from J, with 9 bases between. CDR3 size: 12 residues. The CDR3 bases are TGTGCCAGCAGCATACGGTGGGAGACCCAGTACTTC. It yields the protein CASSIRWETQYF.

V and J are TRBV7-9 and TRBJ1-4, with D unclear. The V end lost 5 bases, the J end lost 8 bases, and 12 bases lay between the germline ends. The CDR3 consists of 13 residues. In germline, CDR1 is SEHNR, CDR2 FQNEAQ (reference sequence). The CDR3 loop is CASSMGRTEKLFF. In DNA, the CDR3 is TGTGCCAGCAGCATGGGCAGGACGGAAAAACTGTTTTTT.

This clonotype showed up many times. V gene TRBV7-8 combines with J gene TRBJ1-1, with D perhaps TRBD1 (5 bases). With 1 base removed from V and 4 bases from J, the gap between germline ends came to 13 bases. Germline CDR1 and CDR2: SGHVS and FQNEAQ. The CDR3 contains 15 residues. CDR3 DNA sequence: TGTGCCAGCAGCTTAGGTTTCGGGAGGGGCACTGAAGCTTTCTTT. Its protein product is CASSLGFGRGTEAFF.

This clonotype was seen only a few times. This chain links TRBV10-3 with TRBJ2-7; a possible D gene is TRBD2 (5 bases). The CDR3 is 11 residues long. Germline-derived CDR1 and CDR2 are ENHRY and SYGVKD. Trimming pared 6 bases from V and 5 bases from J, leaving 8 bases between. CDR3 sequence (DNA): TGTGCCATCAGGGCCGGGGACGAGCAGTACTTC. Translating it yields CAIRAGDEQYF.

Remarks on this clonotype: The DNA is omitted, as the CDR3 cannot be located on it reliably, and the CDR3 follows TCRdb's listing. The rearrangement uses TRBV7-2 and TRBJ1-2; the table's D call TRBD1 went unverified against the DNA. The CDR3 is made up of 14 amino acids, end residues included. Germline-derived CDR1 and CDR2 are SGHTA and FQGNSA. The CDR3 is CASSFVGQGSGNTF.

Comments on this clonotype: Being one base from a much bigger clone, this may be a read error. The chain uses TRBV20-1 and TRBJ2-7, with D possibly being TRBD2 (5 bases). Germline CDR1 is DFQATT and CDR2 is SNEGSKA (reference sequence). The ends were cut back, 0 bases at V and 4 bases at J, with 10 bases in the middle. This CDR3 has 13 residues. Written as DNA, the CDR3 is TGCAGTGCTAGAGATTCGGGATGGTACGAGCAGTACTTC. This gives the protein CSARDSGWYEQYF.

This clonotype was found many times. The CDR3 protein is CASSNAQGYEQYF. In DNA form, the CDR3 reads TGTGCCAGTAGTAATGCACAGGGCTACGAGCAGTACTTC. This rearrangement joins TRBV19 to TRBJ2-7, with D possibly TRBD1 on 6 matching bases. CDR1 LNHDA and CDR2 SQIVND come from the germline V gene (reference sequence). V was pared by 4 bases and J by 3 bases, with 10 bases between. There are 13 residues in the CDR3.

V gene TRBV20-1 combines with J gene TRBJ2-5; 10 bases fit TRBD2. The germline V gene encodes CDR1 DFQATT and CDR2 SNEGSKA (reference sequence). This CDR3 region has 14 residues. J lost 4 bases, V lost 8 bases, and 10 bases had no gene match. DNA for the CDR3: TGCAGTTTCGGAAGCGGGAGGGCCTCAGAGACCCAGTACTTC. This sequence encodes CSFGSGRASETQYF.

This clonotype was picked up a small number of times. V usage is TRBV14 and J usage is TRBJ1-2; tentative D call: TRBD1 (5 bases). Trimming removed 4 bases at V and 0 bases at J, with 21 bases between. Per the germline V gene, CDR1 is SGHDN and CDR2 is FVKESK. The CDR3 runs to 18 residues. The chain's CDR3 is CASSRERGGRRANYGYTF. The CDR3 DNA is TGTGCCAGCAGCCGAGAGAGGGGTGGTCGGAGAGCTAACTATGGCTACACCTTC.

This chain links TRBV7-8 with TRBJ2-2, with 9 positions matching TRBD2. CDR3 length: 16 residues. V gave up 2 bases and J gave up 1 base; unmatched junction bases: 2. Looked up from germline, CDR1 is SGHVS and CDR2 is FQNEAQ. CDR3: CASSLLSGGNTGELFF. The CDR3 DNA follows: TGTGCCAGCAGCTTACTTAGCGGGGGGAACACCGGGGAGCTGTTTTTT.

V is TRBV5-6 and J is TRBJ2-5, with D perhaps matching TRBD2 (6 bases). Trimming removed 3 bases from V and 0 bases from J, with 18 bases in between. The CDR3 has 17 amino acids. Germline-derived CDR1 and CDR2 are SGHDT and YYEEEE. The chain's CDR3 is CASSWRGSELYQETQYF. CDR3 in DNA: TGTGCCAGCAGCTGGCGGGGCTCAGAACTGTACCAAGAGACCCAGTACTTC.

The J gene is TRBJ1-2, the V gene TRBV4-1, with D perhaps matching TRBD1 (5 bases). Germline V gives CDR1 MGHRA, CDR2 YSYEKL. This CDR3 comprises 17 residues. V was clipped by 0 bases and J by 7 bases, with 21 bases between them. The CDR3 here is CASSQDIPGTGVGGYTF. As DNA, the CDR3 is TGCGCCAGCAGCCAAGATATCCCCGGGACGGGGGTTGGTGGCTACACCTTC.

The chain links TRBV19 to TRBJ1-5, with D tentatively TRBD1 (5 bases). This CDR3 is built from 15 residues. The ends were cut back, 5 bases at V and 7 bases at J, with 18 bases in the middle. The germline gives CDR1 LNHDA, CDR2 SQIVND (reference sequence). The CDR3 DNA is TGTGCCAGTAGTCAAAATATAAACAGGCGCCAGCCCCAGCATTTT. Its protein product is CASSQNINRRQPQHF.

This chain connects TRBV10-3 to TRBJ2-5, with TRBD2 matching 8 bases. The germline V gene has CDR1 ENHRY and CDR2 SYGVKD. CDR3 length: 16 residues. V was clipped by 9 bases and J by 4 bases; unmatched bases: 16. In DNA, the CDR3 is TGTGCCATTGCCCCCGCGGATCTGGCGGGGGGAGAGACCCAGTACTTC. This translates into CAIAPADLAGGETQYF.

This clonotype was recorded many times. The rearrangement links TRBV7-2 to TRBJ2-7; D gene unclear. The length of the CDR3 is 13 residues. The germline V and J ends were trimmed by 5 bases and 5 bases, with 13 bases remaining between them. Germline-derived CDR1 and CDR2 are SGHTA and FQGNSA. CDR3 in DNA: TGTGCCAGCAGCCCCGGCCGTCTCCACGAGCAGTACTTC. Its translation is CASSPGRLHEQYF.

This sequence joins TRBV2 and TRBJ2-7; 7 bases agree with TRBD2. Trimming took 7 bases from V and 3 from J; bases not matched to a gene: 6. The CDR3 has 13 residues. Germline V gene data show CDR1 as SNHLY and CDR2 as FYNNEI. The CDR3 nucleotides are TGTGCCAGCACTAGCGGCGTCAGCTACGAGCAGTACTTC. Encoded protein: CASTSGVSYEQYF.

This clonotype was picked up one time. The J gene is TRBJ1-2, the V gene TRBV29-1; 8 positions match TRBD1. CDR3 length equals 15 residues. V dropped 4 bases and J dropped 2; count of bases not matched to a gene: 9. Germline loops: CDR1 SQVTM, CDR2 ANQGSEA. CDR3 residues: CSVVGGQGENYGYTF. The CDR3, as DNA: TGCAGCGTTGTCGGCGGACAGGGAGAGAACTATGGCTACACCTTC.

The table lists this clonotype with a few counts. The chain joins TRBV6-1 to TRBJ1-5; tentatively, D is TRBD1 (5 bases). V lost 11 bases to trimming and J lost 4 bases, with 15 bases between them. The CDR3 runs 13 residues. CDR1 is MNHNS and CDR2 is SASEGT in the germline V gene. The CDR3 region has the DNA TGTGCCGGGAAGGGGTTAGGAAATCAGCCCCAGCATTTT. This translates into CAGKGLGNQPQHF.

This clonotype has just a few counts. The gene calls are TRBV7-9 and TRBJ2-7, with a weak D call TRBD2 (5 bases). The J call is uncertain, as TRBJ2-1 better fits the DNA end. The CDR3 has 14 residues. Germline CDR1 reads SEHNR; CDR2 reads FQNEAQ (reference sequence). CDR3 residues: CASSYRTGINEQFF. CDR3 DNA sequence: TGTGCCAGCAGCTACCGGACCGGGATCAATGAGCAGTTCTTC.

J is TRBJ1-5 and V is TRBV29-1, with D maybe TRBD1 (5 bases). This CDR3 comprises 12 residues. CDR1 is SQVTM and CDR2 is ANQGSEA in the germline V gene. Trimming shortened V by 4 bases and J by 11 bases, and 15 bases separated the two germline ends. The CDR3 region has the DNA TGCAGCGTTGCGAAGGGGCAAGAGACCCAGCATTTT. Its protein product is CSVAKGQETQHF.

This chain joins TRBV2 and TRBJ2-2; possibly TRBD1 or TRBD2 for D (5 bases each). V was pared by 10 bases and J by 3 bases, with 12 bases between. The CDR3 has 13 residues. Germline CDR1 and CDR2: SNHLY and FYNNEI. The CDR3 reads CATRGSYTGELFF. CDR3 sequence (DNA): TGTGCCACCCGGGGCTCTTACACCGGGGAGCTGTTTTTT.

The chain recombines TRBV25-1 with TRBJ2-2; 10 positions match TRBD2. This CDR3 has 13 amino acids. CDR1 is MGHDK and CDR2 is SYGVNS in the germline V gene. The CDR3 protein is CARGTSDTGELFF. CDR3 DNA sequence: TGTGCTAGGGGGACTAGCGACACCGGGGAGCTGTTTTTT. Full variable domain (outside the CDR3, taken from reference TRBV25-1 and TRBJ2-2): EADIYQTPRYLVIGTGKKITLECSQTMGHDKMYWYQQDPGMELHLIHYSYGVNSTEKGDLSSESTVSRIRTEHFPLTLESARPSHTSQYLCARGTSDTGELFFGEGSRLTVL.

The V and J genes are TRBV29-1 and TRBJ1-5; D not certain. V was shortened by 8 bases and J by 6 bases, with 11 bases between the two germline ends. Germline V gives CDR1 SQVTM, CDR2 ANQGSEA. CDR3 length: 11 residues. The CDR3 is CSLAVGQPQHF. The CDR3 region has the DNA TGCAGCTTAGCGGTCGGTCAGCCCCAGCATTTT.

This clonotype has ten or more counts. V is TRBV29-1 and J is TRBJ1-5; D gene ambiguous. V shed 4 bases and J shed 1 base, with 14 bases lying between them. This CDR3 contains 15 residues. Per germline, CDR1 SQVTM and CDR2 ANQGSEA. CDR3 coding DNA: TGCAGCGTTGCGTCGGGTGGGCAAAGCAATCAGCCCCAGCATTTT. Amino acids: CSVASGGQSNQPQHF.

This clonotype was recorded at least ten times. The chain recombines TRBV25-1 with TRBJ2-2; 8 nucleotides agree with TRBD1. CDR1 and CDR2 from the germline V gene are MGHDK and SYGVNS. Trimming at V came to 3 bases and at J to 2 bases, leaving 8 bases not matched to a gene. The CDR3 sequence is 17 residues long. CDR3 DNA: TGTGCCAGCAGTGACGGATTTGACAGGGGTAACACCGGGGAGCTGTTTTTT. Protein sequence: CASSDGFDRGNTGELFF.

This clonotype has ten or more counts. This chain joins TRBV19 and TRBJ1-5; a possible D gene is TRBD1 (6 bases). The CDR3 runs to 14 residues. With 2 bases removed from V and 4 bases from J, the gap between germline ends came to 9 bases. The germline gives CDR1 LNHDA, CDR2 SQIVND (reference sequence). As DNA, the CDR3 is TGTGCCAGTAGTATAAGGACAGAAAATCAGCCCCAGCATTTT. Its protein is CASSIRTENQPQHF.